This TCR beta chain emerged from a study of CD8 T cells in ankylosing spondylitis. The V and J ends lost 6 bases and 12 bases respectively, with 15 bases between them. The CDR3 is made up of 12 amino acids. Germline loops: CDR1 SGHVS, CDR2 FNYEAQ. TCRdb itself ran the 5' RACE reads through MiXCR, one entry per CDR3 protein. Here the sample spans under 300,000 distinct CDR3 sequences, over 9.5% being singletons. This clonotype has ten or more counts. Its antigen is unidentified. Study findings and constraints: A TCR beta motif made of under 10 highly homologous variants seemed typical of ankylosing spondylitis blood. Relatively rare in peripheral blood, disease-linked clones were also CD8+.

The chain carries TRBV7-6 and TRBJ2-1; the D gene is possibly TRBD2 (7 bases). Sequencing was performed on blood, either unsorted or a sorted T cell fraction (not recorded which). The origin of this receptor is a male donor with ankylosing spondylitis or in good health (not recorded which). The CDR3, as DNA: TGTGCCAGCAGTCTAGGGGGGAGGGTGCAGTTCTTC. It encodes CASSLGGRVQFF.